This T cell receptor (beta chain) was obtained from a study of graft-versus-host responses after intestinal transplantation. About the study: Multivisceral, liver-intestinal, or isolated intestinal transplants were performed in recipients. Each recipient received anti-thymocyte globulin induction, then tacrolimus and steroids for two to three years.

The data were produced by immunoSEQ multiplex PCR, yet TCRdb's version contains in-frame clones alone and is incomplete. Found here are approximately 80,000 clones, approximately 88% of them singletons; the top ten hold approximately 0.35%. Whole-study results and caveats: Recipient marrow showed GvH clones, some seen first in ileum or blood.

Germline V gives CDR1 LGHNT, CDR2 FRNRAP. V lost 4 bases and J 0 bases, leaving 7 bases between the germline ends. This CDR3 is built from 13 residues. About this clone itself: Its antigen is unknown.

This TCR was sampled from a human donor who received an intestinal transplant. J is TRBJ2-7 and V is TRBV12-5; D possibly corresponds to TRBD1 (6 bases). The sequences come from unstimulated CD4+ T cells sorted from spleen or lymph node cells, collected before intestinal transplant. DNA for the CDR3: TGTGCTAGTGGTTGGGACACCTCCTACGAGCAGTACTTC. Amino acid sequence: CASGWDTSYEQYF.